Listed here are 15 T cell receptor beta chains from one sample, sequenced in a study of tumor-infiltrating lymphocytes in primary liver carcinoma. Unsorted bulk tissue, about 20-32 mg of it, served as the source for co-extraction of RNA and DNA. TCR beta cDNA came from 400 to 500 ng total RNA, primed with a constant-region primer. Library construction for TCR beta comprised three nested multiplex PCR rounds performed with slightly modified ARM-PCR. TRBV1-TRBV30 forward primers paired with a C-beta reverse primer drove the first two PCR rounds, about 10 cycles each. TCRdb passed the multiplex PCR reads through MiXCR, listing each CDR3 protein once. The table lists roughly 100,000 distinct CDR3 sequences, roughly 80% of them singletons. The sample was liver tumor tissue from sampling region 3. Subset here: tumor region T3, left-lateral pole. These receptors all come from a man aged 40-50 years with primary liver carcinoma and hepatitis B virus infection.

As to this clonotype: The junction shows a germline mismatch at one end, possibly a read error. The chain recombines TRBV6-1 with TRBJ2-2; the D gene is possibly TRBD1 (6 bases). The CDR3 has 18 amino acids. Per the germline V gene, CDR1 is MNHNS and CDR2 is SASEGT. The CDR3 sequence is CANSEALLGGAYTGELFF. CDR3 bases: TGTGCCAACAGTGAAGCGCTTCTAGGGGGAGCGTACACGGGGGAGCTGTTTTTT.

With regard to this clonotype: Compared with germline, one end of the junction differs, possibly owing to a read error. V and J are TRBV6-2 or TRBV6-3 and TRBJ2-5; D possibly corresponds to TRBD2 (6 bases). Germline V gene sequence: CDR1 MNHEY, CDR2 SVGEGT. The CDR3 has 14 residues. CDR3 DNA sequence: TGTGCCAGCAGTTATACGGGAGCTGGCGAGATCCAGTACTTC. It translates to CASSYTGAGEIQYF.

This rearrangement joins TRBV24-1 to TRBJ1-1; D is unclear. Germline assignment: CDR1 KGHDR and CDR2 SFDVKD. The CDR3 sequence is 13 residues long. The V gene lost 8 bases and the J gene lost 4 bases, with 13 bases spanning the gap. The CDR3 nucleotides read TGTGCCACCATGGGTAACCAGAGCACTGAAGCTTTCTTT. It translates to CATMGNQSTEAFF.

Note on this clonotype: A read error may produce the germline difference seen at one junction end. The J gene is TRBJ2-7, the V gene TRBV11-1, with TRBD2 as a possible D gene (6 bases). Per germline, CDR1 SGHAT and CDR2 FQDESV (reference sequence). CDR3 length: 15 residues. The CDR3 DNA reads TGTGCCAGCAGCTTAACGGGATCGGGAGAATACAAGCAGCTCTTC. Translating gives CASSLTGSGEYKQLF.

This clonotype was recorded once. The germline gene is not matched at one end of the junction; a read error may be the cause. The CDR3 DNA reads as TGTGCCAGCACCCCACTATCGGCCCTCGGCTGGGAGCTATTTTTT. Translation gives CASTPLSALGWELFF. The chain recombines TRBV12-3 or TRBV12-4 with TRBJ2-2; D may be TRBD2 (5 bases). CDR3 length equals 15 residues.

This chain links TRBV11-1 with TRBJ2-1; the match to TRBD2 covers 13 bases. The junction had 8 bases not matched to a gene; V was cut back by 3 bases and J by 9 bases. Per the germline V gene, CDR1 is SGHAT and CDR2 is FQDESV (reference sequence). CDR3 size: 16 residues. CDR3 in DNA: TGTGCCAGCAGCTTTCCCGGGACTAGCGGGAATATTGAGCAGTTCTTC. Protein product: CASSFPGTSGNIEQFF.

About this clonotype itself: The junction differs from germline at one of its ends, possibly a read error. The chain employs TRBV5-1 and TRBJ2-1; 9 bases agree with TRBD1. Germline V gene lookup returns CDR1 SGHRS and CDR2 YFSETQ. This CDR3 has 15 amino acids. Here the CDR3 DNA reads TGCACCAACAGCTTAGACCTACAGGGGGCCGATGAGCAGCTCTTC. This translates into CTNSLDLQGADEQLF.

The genes are TRBV29-1 and TRBJ1-2; 8 bases are a match to TRBD1. Germline loops: CDR1 SQVTM, CDR2 ANQGSEA. Unmatched junction bases numbered 10, after V lost 5 bases and J lost 8 bases. The CDR3 loop spans 13 amino acids. CDR3: CSVKRDRSPGYTF. Here the CDR3 DNA reads TGCAGCGTTAAGCGGGACAGGAGCCCCGGCTACACCTTC.

Comment on this clonotype: This is likely a read error, given that the CDR3 carries no conserved phenylalanine or tryptophan at its end. The V call is TRBV29-1, the J call TRBJ1-1; D is perhaps TRBD1 (6 bases). Germline assignment: CDR1 SQVTM and CDR2 ANQGSEA. This CDR3 is 15 amino acids long. The ends were cut back, 4 bases at V and 0 bases at J, with 15 bases in the middle. This CDR3 is CSVAGDWGVNTEAFS. The CDR3 DNA is TGCAGCGTTGCAGGGGACTGGGGGGTGAACACTGAAGCTTTCTCT.

As concerns this clonotype: This may be a read error, as it is one base from a much larger clone. V usage is TRBV2 and J usage is TRBJ2-1; possibly TRBD2 for D (6 bases). The CDR3 is 13 residues long. Germline assignment: CDR1 SNHLY and CDR2 FYNNEI. As DNA, the CDR3 is TGTGCCAGCACGGAGGGCACCTACGATGAGCAGTTCTTC. It translates to CASTEGTYDEQFF.

About this clonotype itself: An end of the junction does not agree with germline; a read error may underlie this. The chain is built from TRBV11-2 and TRBJ2-2, with D perhaps TRBD1 (6 bases). In germline, CDR1 is SGHAT, CDR2 FQNNGV. The CDR3 has 17 residues. CDR3 amino acids: CANSLDHRGRDTEELFF. The CDR3, as DNA: TGTGCCAACAGCTTAGATCATCGAGGTAGGGACACCGAGGAGCTGTTTTTT.

This clonotype was detected once. A junction end diverges from the germline sequence, so it may reflect a read error. The rearrangement uses TRBV11-3 and TRBJ2-1, with D uncertain. This CDR3 has 14 amino acids. Germline assignment: CDR1 SGHNT and CDR2 YENEEA. DNA of the CDR3: TGTGCCAGCAGCTTAGGCGTCTCGAGGAATGAGCTGTTCTTC. It is translated as CASSLGVSRNELFF.

At least ten counts were recorded for this clonotype. This rearrangement joins TRBV6-1 to TRBJ2-1; 8 bases are a match to TRBD1. The CDR3 is 15 residues long. The germline CDR1 and CDR2 sequences are MNHNS and SASEGT. The V gene end was trimmed by 7 bases and the J gene end by 10 bases; junction bases not matched to a gene: 15. This chain's CDR3 is CASNPQGAEGNEQFF. The DNA of the CDR3 is TGTGCCAGCAACCCCCAGGGGGCTGAAGGAAACGAGCAGTTCTTC.

Concerning this clonotype: Its ends do not fully match the called genes, so a read error is possible. The chain recombines TRBV29-1 with TRBJ2-1; TRBD2 agrees at 10 bases. From germline, CDR1 is SQVTM and CDR2 ANQGSEA. This CDR3 comprises 15 residues. Written as DNA, the CDR3 is TGTAGCGTCCATAGACTAGCGGGCCTATACAACGAGCAGTTCTTC. This sequence encodes CSVHRLAGLYNEQFF.

Points on this clonotype: A junction end diverges from the germline sequence, so it may reflect a read error. The chain couples TRBV4-1 to TRBJ1-5, with D possibly being TRBD1 (6 bases). Germline V gene sequence: CDR1 MGHRA, CDR2 YSYEKL. This CDR3 is built from 16 residues. The CDR3 protein is CARSQDQGQQNQPQHF. CDR3 sequence (DNA): TGCGCCAGAAGCCAAGATCAGGGGCAGCAGAATCAGCCCCAGCATTTT.